Below, one T cell receptor beta chain is given with its context. Trimming stripped 0 bases from V and 4 bases from J, with 12 bases between. The CDR3 has 15 amino acids. The V gene's germline CDR1 is SGHTA and CDR2 FQGNSA. The record originates from a study of a mutant IDH1 vaccine in newly diagnosed glioma. Produced via immunoSEQ multiplex PCR; TCRdb's table is partial and in-frame only. Of tens of thousands of clones detected, roughly 82% appear once; the ten largest clones hold 5% to 5.5%. Time point meaning: baseline, week 1 (first vaccination visit). Described treatment: pre-vaccination baseline after standard-of-care therapy. Diagnosis in the donors showed new WHO grade 3 or 4 astrocytomas that were IDH1-mutant and ATRX-lost.

This TCR was sampled from a man aged 35 to 55 with glioma. Some clones in this sample may be carry-over from other donors' samples. Sequencing was performed on PBMCs, taken from a glioma patient treated with radiotherapy, temozolomide or both. This chain connects TRBV7-2 to TRBJ2-5, with unresolved D. The CDR3 nucleotides read TGTGCCAGCAGCTTAGCTAGTCTCGGAGCAGAGACCCAGTACTTC. Residues: CASSLASLGAETQYF.